The 13 T cell receptor beta chains given below trace back to one sample, sequenced in a study of blood T cell repertoires in COVID-19 (TCRdb year 2020). Receptor libraries were prepared by the immunoSEQ multiplex PCR assay. TCRdb carries this immuneACCESS record with in-frame sequences only. Its versions omit some clonotypes, under half of them owing to an unresolved V gene in the studies checked, with the rest unexplained. The sample has approximately 70,000 clones on record, 70% to 90% of them singletons. The leading ten clones occupy 6.7% of the sample. Material for sequencing was peripheral blood. These TCRs come from a woman over 75 with active COVID-19.

The gene calls are TRBV7-2 and TRBJ2-7; TRBD2 agrees at 8 bases. Germline V lookup: CDR1 SGHTA, CDR2 FQGNSA. The CDR3 covers 16 residues. V dropped 4 bases and J dropped 2; count of bases not matched to a gene: 10. The CDR3 sequence: CASSSRGAGGAYEQYF. The CDR3 DNA is TGTGCCAGCAGCTCCCGGGGGGCGGGAGGAGCCTACGAGCAGTACTTC.

This clone was seen a single time. The chain joins TRBV7-3 to TRBJ2-1; the match to TRBD2 covers 12 bases. The J segment lost 9 bases and the V segment lost 5 bases, leaving 17 bases of the junction unmatched. Germline values: CDR1 SGHTA, CDR2 FQGTGA. The CDR3 extends over 18 amino acids. The chain's CDR3 is CASSPQTSGRYGVGEQFF. CDR3 sequence (DNA): TGTGCCAGCAGCCCCCAAACTAGCGGGAGGTATGGGGTTGGTGAGCAGTTCTTC.

The chain combines TRBV21-1 with TRBJ1-2; the table's D call of TRBD1 was not tested on the DNA. TRBV21-1 is a listed pseudogene. This CDR3 is built from 13 residues. CDR3 sequence reads: CASSKRQGYGYTF. In DNA, the CDR3 is TGTGCCAGCAGCAAACGGCAGGGCTATGGCTACACCTTC.

This clone was observed a handful of times. The rearrangement uses TRBV5-1 and TRBJ2-1, with 8 bases identical to TRBD2. This CDR3 is built from 16 residues. Germline CDR1 and CDR2: SGHRS and YFSETQ. Trimming cost V 0 bases and J 3 bases; bases outside gene matches: 5. Here the CDR3 DNA reads TGCGCCAGCAGCTTGGGGGCGGGAGGCCACTACAATGAGCAGTTCTTC. Protein sequence: CASSLGAGGHYNEQFF.

The gene calls are TRBV5-4 and TRBJ1-1; possibly TRBD1 for D (6 bases). The CDR3 runs to 14 residues. Trimming removed 1 base from V and 4 bases from J, with 11 bases in between. CDR1 and CDR2 from the germline V gene are SGHNT and YYREEE (reference sequence). The chain's CDR3 is CASSLRGRGTEAFF. DNA of the CDR3: TGTGCCAGCAGCTTGCGGGGCAGGGGCACTGAAGCTTTCTTT.

The V and J genes are TRBV6-4 and TRBJ2-3; possible D gene TRBD1, 6 bases. The CDR3 sequence is 18 residues long. Germline CDR1 MRHNA, CDR2 SNTAGT. Trimming left V 7 bases short and J 4 bases short, with 27 bases between. CDR3 DNA sequence: TGTGCCAGCACCTTCGGGACACGGAGCTGGAGACCCCCAGATACGCAGTATTTT. This encodes CASTFGTRSWRPPDTQYF.

J is TRBJ2-3 and V is TRBV11-2; D is undetermined. V lost 0 bases, J lost 2 bases, and 6 bases lay in between. The CDR3 is made up of 14 amino acids. The germline V gene encodes CDR1 SGHAT and CDR2 FQNNGV. The CDR3 loop is CASSLEGYTDTQYF. DNA of the CDR3: TGTGCCAGCAGCTTAGAGGGCTACACAGATACGCAGTATTTT.

The V call is TRBV2, the J call TRBJ2-4; D is perhaps TRBD1 (5 bases). This CDR3 comprises 15 residues. V lost 5 bases and J 2 bases, leaving 13 bases between the germline ends. Germline assignment: CDR1 SNHLY and CDR2 FYNNEI. The CDR3 bases are TGTGCCAGCAGTCTCAGGGCCGAGACCAAAAACATTCAGTACTTC. Translated: CASSLRAETKNIQYF.

The chain is built from TRBV9 and TRBJ2-1, with 12 bases matching TRBD2. CDR3 length: 15 amino acids. The ends lost 4 bases at V and 3 bases at J; junction bases unmatched: 2. Germline values: CDR1 SGDLS, CDR2 YYNGEE. CDR3 sequence: CASSPGLAGYNEQFF. For the CDR3, the DNA is TGTGCCAGCAGCCCGGGACTAGCGGGCTACAATGAGCAGTTCTTC.

The chain is built from TRBV7-2 and TRBJ2-1, with 12 bases that match TRBD2. Looked up from germline, CDR1 is SGHTA and CDR2 is FQGNSA. Trimming removed 5 bases from V and 2 bases from J; junction bases left unmatched: 4. The CDR3 is 16 residues long. The CDR3 region has the DNA TGTGCCAGCAGCGCCTCTAGCGGGAGGGCCTACAATGAGCAGTTCTTC. This codes for CASSASSGRAYNEQFF.

This clone showed up just once. J is TRBJ2-1 and V is TRBV30; 10 bases are a match to TRBD2. The CDR3 extends over 15 amino acids. Germline CDR1 is GTSNPN and CDR2 is SVGIG (reference sequence). With 3 bases clipped from V and 6 bases from J, the junction kept 8 bases outside the gene matches. The CDR3 sequence: CAWRAAGGGGNEQFF. The CDR3 DNA sequence: TGTGCCTGGAGGGCAGCGGGAGGGGGGGGCAATGAGCAGTTCTTC.

The chain employs TRBV7-3 and TRBJ2-1, with 7 bases that match TRBD2. The V gene end was trimmed by 5 bases and the J gene end by 5 bases; junction bases not matched to a gene: 6. The CDR3 has 14 amino acids. Per germline, CDR1 SGHTA and CDR2 FQGTGA. The CDR3 reads CASSPPGGNNEQFF. For the CDR3, the DNA is TGTGCCAGCAGCCCTCCGGGAGGAAACAATGAGCAGTTCTTC.

This clone was observed once. The V gene is TRBV7-2, the J gene TRBJ2-7, with 11 bases fitting TRBD1. Germline loops: CDR1 SGHTA, CDR2 FQGNSA. The CDR3 contains 16 residues. With 5 bases clipped from V and 2 bases from J, the junction kept 8 bases outside the gene matches. In DNA form, the CDR3 reads TGTGCCAGCAGCCTTCTTCCGGGACAGGGGGCCTACGAGCAGTACTTC. It specifies CASSLLPGQGAYEQYF.